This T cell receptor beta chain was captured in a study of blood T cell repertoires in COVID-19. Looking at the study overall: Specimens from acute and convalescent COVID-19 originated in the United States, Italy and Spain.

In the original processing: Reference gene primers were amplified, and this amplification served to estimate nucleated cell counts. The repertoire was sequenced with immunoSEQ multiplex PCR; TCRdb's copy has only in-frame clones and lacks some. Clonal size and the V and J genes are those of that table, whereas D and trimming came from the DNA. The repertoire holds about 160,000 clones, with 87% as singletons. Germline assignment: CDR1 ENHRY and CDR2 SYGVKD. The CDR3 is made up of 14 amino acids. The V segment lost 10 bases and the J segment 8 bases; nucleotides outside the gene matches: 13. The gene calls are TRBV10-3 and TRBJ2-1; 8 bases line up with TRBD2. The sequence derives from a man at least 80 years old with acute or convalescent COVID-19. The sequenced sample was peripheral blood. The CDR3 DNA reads TGTGCCACCCAACTAGCGGCCCCCTTGGATGAGCAGTTCTTC. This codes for CATQLAAPLDEQFF.